Listed here is a single T cell receptor beta chain. The data are from a study of blood T cell repertoires in COVID-19. The junction had 10 bases not matched to a gene; V was cut back by 7 bases and J by 4 bases. Germline V lookup: CDR1 MDHEN, CDR2 SYDVKM. This CDR3 is built from 15 residues. Repertoires were generated with immunoSEQ multiplex PCR, while TCRdb's copy carries only in-frame clones and drops some. The repertoire holds around 260,000 clones, 84% seen once, with around 4% in the top ten. Sequencing input: peripheral blood. The chain combines TRBV28 with TRBJ2-5, with 9 bases lining up with TRBD1. The receptor was derived from a man aged 60-69 years with acute or convalescent COVID-19. CDR3 nucleotide sequence: TGTGCCAGCAACCCGGGGGACAGGGCAGGAGAGACCCAGTACTTC. This codes for CASNPGDRAGETQYF.